A selection of T cell receptor beta chains follows, all from one sample in a study of OX40 agonist ivuxolimab in advanced cancers. Here immunoSEQ multiplex PCR was the method, and the copy in TCRdb shows in-frame clones only, minus some. The sample contains 25,000 to 35,000 clones, 80% to 90% of which appear only once. This material consisted of CD4+ or CD8+ T cells sorted from blood, taken in a trial of the OX40 agonist ivuxolimab. These receptors all come from an adult with an advanced solid tumor such as melanoma, head and neck, liver or kidney cancer. The CDR3 runs from the conserved cysteine through the conserved F or W. Each record gives: J gene, D gene, V gene, clone size, CDR3 protein, CDR3 DNA. A D gene is named only where the DNA matches it firmly. Rows may omit the clone size; those that give it use once, few, many or a size class.

>TRBJ2-7|NA|TRBV7-9|NA
CASSLHGRQIYEQYF
TGTGCCAGCAGCTTACACGGACGGCAGATCTACGAGCAGTACTTC
>TRBJ2-7|NA|TRBV27|NA
CASTPVGPGRDEQYF
TGTGCCAGCACTCCCGTCGGACCGGGAAGGGACGAGCAGTACTTC
>TRBJ2-2|NA|TRBV6-4|NA
CASSTPPQVTNTGELFF
TGTGCCAGCAGTACACCCCCCCAGGTGACGAACACCGGGGAGCTGTTTTTT
>TRBJ1-1|NA|TRBV15|NA
CATSRERGMNTEAFF
TGTGCCACCAGCAGAGAGAGAGGCATGAACACTGAAGCTTTCTTT
>TRBJ1-3|NA|TRBV9|NA
CASSAGTDNTIYF
TGTGCCAGCAGCGCCGGAACTGACAACACCATATATTTT
>TRBJ2-7|NA|TRBV7-9|NA
CASSWSDASVSSYEQYF
TGTGCCAGCAGCTGGTCGGATGCTAGCGTTAGCTCCTACGAGCAGTACTTC
>TRBJ1-1|NA|TRBV7-9|medium-sized
CASSNIEGSVAFF
TGTGCCAGCAGTAACATAGAGGGGTCGGTAGCTTTCTTT
>TRBJ2-3|TRBD2|TRBV5-5|NA
CASSLLAVSTDTQYF
TGTGCCAGCAGCTTGCTAGCGGTTAGCACAGATACGCAGTATTTT
>TRBJ1-5|NA|TRBV6-5|NA
CASRRSGDSNQPQHF
TGTGCCAGCCGTCGGTCAGGGGATAGCAATCAGCCCCAGCATTTT
>TRBJ1-5|NA|TRBV18|NA
CASSHRTDSNQPQHF
TGTGCCAGCTCGCACCGGACAGATAGCAATCAGCCCCAGCATTTT
>TRBJ2-3|NA|TRBV7-3|NA
CASSLGGTDTQYF
TGTGCCAGCAGCTTAGGGGGCACAGATACGCAGTATTTT
>TRBJ2-2|TRBD2|TRBV19|NA
CASSIAGGVTGELFF
TGTGCCAGTAGTATAGCGGGAGGGGTGACCGGGGAGCTGTTTTTT
>TRBJ1-5|TRBD1|TRBV7-9|NA
CASSSNRGTGQPQHF
TGTGCCAGCAGCTCAAACAGGGGGACTGGACAGCCCCAGCATTTT
>TRBJ2-7|NA|TRBV28|NA
CASSPPGSYEQYF
TGTGCCAGCAGTCCGCCAGGGTCCTACGAGCAGTACTTC
>TRBJ2-7|NA|TRBV28|NA
CASSFMAGLYEQYF
TGTGCCAGCAGTTTTATGGCGGGACTCTACGAGCAGTACTTC
>TRBJ2-7|TRBD1|TRBV27|NA
CASSSPRGSYEQYF
TGTGCCAGCAGTTCTCCCAGGGGGTCCTACGAGCAGTACTTC
>TRBJ1-5|NA|TRBV9|once
CASSPREGGQPQHF
TGTGCCAGCAGCCCCAGGGAGGGGGGACAGCCCCAGCATTTT
>TRBJ2-1|TRBD1|TRBV6-1|NA
CASRQGPSYNEQFF
TGTGCCAGCCGACAGGGACCCTCCTACAATGAGCAGTTCTTC
>TRBJ1-4|NA|TRBV7-9|NA
CASSLAPARPREKLFF
TGTGCCAGCAGCTTAGCGCCGGCGCGGCCCAGGGAAAAACTGTTTTTT
>TRBJ2-7|NA|TRBV21-1|few
CASSIWTPSYEQYF
TGTGCCAGCAGCATCTGGACACCGTCCTACGAGCAGTACTTC
>TRBJ1-1|TRBD1|TRBV6-5|NA
CASSTTGGSGTEAFF
TGTGCCAGCAGTACGACAGGGGGGAGCGGCACTGAAGCTTTCTTT
>TRBJ2-7|NA|TRBV6-5|NA
CASSLSGRNYEQYF
TGTGCCAGCAGTTTATCGGGCAGGAACTACGAGCAGTACTTC
>TRBJ2-1|NA|TRBV27|NA
CASKGYYNEQFF
TGTGCCAGCAAGGGTTACTACAATGAGCAGTTCTTC
>TRBJ1-4|TRBD1|TRBV25-1|NA
CASSHRGWDEKLFF
TGTGCCAGCAGCCACAGGGGCTGGGATGAAAAACTGTTTTTT
>TRBJ2-7|NA|TRBV4-1|NA
CASSQEDWGTYEQYF
TGCGCCAGCAGCCAAGAGGACTGGGGAACCTACGAGCAGTACTTC
>TRBJ2-3|NA|TRBV14|NA
CASSQGILRTDTQYF
TGTGCCAGCAGCCAAGGAATCTTACGCACAGATACGCAGTATTTT
>TRBJ2-1|NA|TRBV2|NA
CASSEVYWARGNEQFF
TGTGCCAGCAGTGAAGTGTACTGGGCCCGGGGCAATGAGCAGTTCTTC
>TRBJ2-4|TRBD1|TRBV10-3|once
CAISEYPDREIRDIQYF
TGTGCCATCAGTGAGTACCCGGACAGGGAGATTCGAGACATTCAGTACTTC
>TRBJ1-2|TRBD1|TRBV29-1|NA
CSVRQGNNYGYTF
TGCAGCGTACGACAGGGGAACAACTATGGCTACACCTTC
>TRBJ2-2|NA|TRBV6-5|NA
CASSFKASGELFF
TGTGCCAGCAGTTTTAAAGCGTCCGGGGAGCTGTTTTTT
>TRBJ2-7|NA|TRBV28|NA
CASSPNYEQYF
TGTGCCAGCAGTCCCAATTACGAGCAGTACTTC
>TRBJ2-7|NA|TRBV6-5|NA
CASSNYEQYF
TGTGCCAGCAGTAACTACGAGCAGTACTTC
>TRBJ1-5|NA|TRBV7-3|few
CASSLDQYYQPQHF
TGTGCCAGCAGCTTGGACCAGTACTATCAGCCCCAGCATTTT
>TRBJ2-7|NA|TRBV6-5|NA
CASSGTWDTSYEQYF
TGTGCCAGCAGTGGAACTTGGGACACCTCCTACGAGCAGTACTTC
>TRBJ2-1|NA|TRBV2|NA
CASSGGEAGIQTDNEQFF
TGTGCCAGCAGTGGAGGGGAAGCCGGGATACAAACCGACAATGAGCAGTTCTTC
>TRBJ2-1|NA|TRBV11-2|NA
CASSFGGADEQFF
TGTGCCAGCAGCTTCGGGGGAGCGGATGAGCAGTTCTTC
>TRBJ1-2|TRBD1|TRBV6-5|NA
CASSYFWTGANYGYTF
TGTGCCAGCAGTTACTTTTGGACAGGGGCTAACTATGGCTACACCTTC
>TRBJ1-4|NA|TRBV19|NA
CASTPTGTNEKLFF
TGTGCCAGTACCCCGACAGGAACTAATGAAAAACTGTTTTTT
>TRBJ2-7|TRBD1|TRBV20-1|NA
CSARAPGQERF
TGCAGTGCTAGAGCCCCGGGACAGGAACGCTTC
>TRBJ2-7|NA|TRBV7-8|NA
CASSLGGRPYEQYF
TGTGCCAGCAGCTTAGGAGGCAGACCCTACGAGCAGTACTTC
>TRBJ2-2|TRBD2|TRBV4-2|few
CASSHTTGLVRELFF
TGTGCCAGCAGCCACACCACAGGACTAGTCCGGGAGCTGTTTTTT
>TRBJ2-1|NA|TRBV5-4|NA
CASSPTDYNEQFF
TGTGCCAGCAGCCCGACGGACTACAATGAGCAGTTCTTC
>TRBJ2-7|TRBD1|TRBV27|NA
CASSITRGPFYEQYF
TGTGCCAGCAGCATAACCAGGGGGCCTTTCTACGAGCAGTACTTC
>TRBJ2-2|NA|TRBV6-1|once
CASSEEQRRLNTGELFF
TGTGCCAGCAGTGAAGAACAACGTAGGTTGAACACCGGGGAGCTGTTTTTT
>TRBJ2-3|NA|TRBV5-1|NA
CASRDGTFSSTDTQYF
TGCGCCAGCCGCGACGGGACGTTTTCTAGCACAGATACGCAGTATTTT
>TRBJ2-3|NA|TRBV11-2|NA
CASSEDTQYF
TGTGCCAGCAGCGAGGATACGCAGTATTTT
>TRBJ1-1|NA|TRBV11-2|NA
CASSLAGSVVTGWTEAFF
TGTGCCAGCAGCTTAGCAGGTTCGGTGGTTACAGGGTGGACTGAAGCTTTCTTT
>TRBJ2-5|NA|TRBV7-9|NA
CASSLGREGAETQYF
TGTGCCAGCAGCTTAGGGCGAGAGGGTGCCGAGACCCAGTACTTC
>TRBJ1-2|NA|TRBV30|NA
CAWSLGLFGYTF
TGTGCCTGGAGTTTGGGTTTATTCGGCTACACCTTC
>TRBJ2-5|NA|TRBV11-2|NA
CASSLVAGGETQYF
TGTGCCAGCAGCTTAGTCGCAGGGGGGGAGACCCAGTACTTC
>TRBJ2-7|NA|TRBV20-1|NA
CSAESQNEQYF
TGCAGTGCTGAAAGCCAGAACGAGCAGTACTTC
>TRBJ2-1|TRBD2|TRBV7-6|NA
CASSSRTSGRGNEQFF
TGTGCCAGCAGCTCCCGGACTAGCGGGAGAGGTAATGAGCAGTTCTTC